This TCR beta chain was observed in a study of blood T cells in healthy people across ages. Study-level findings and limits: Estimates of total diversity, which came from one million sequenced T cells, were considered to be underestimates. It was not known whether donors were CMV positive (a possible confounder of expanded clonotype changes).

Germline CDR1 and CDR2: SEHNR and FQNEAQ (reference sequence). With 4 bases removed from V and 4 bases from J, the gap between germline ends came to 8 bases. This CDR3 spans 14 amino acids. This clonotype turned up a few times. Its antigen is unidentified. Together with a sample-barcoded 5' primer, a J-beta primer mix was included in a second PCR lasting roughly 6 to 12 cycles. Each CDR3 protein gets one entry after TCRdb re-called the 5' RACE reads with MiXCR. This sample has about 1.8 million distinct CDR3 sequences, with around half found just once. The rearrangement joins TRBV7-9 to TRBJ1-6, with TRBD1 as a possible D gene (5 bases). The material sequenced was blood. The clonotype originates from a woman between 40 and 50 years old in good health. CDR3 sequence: CASSSGGYNSPLHF. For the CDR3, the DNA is TGTGCCAGCAGCTCGGGGGGTTATAATTCACCCCTCCACTTT.